These 19 T cell receptor beta chains were all obtained from the same sample, sequenced in a study of CD8+ T cells in alopecia areata. Reverse transcribed after extraction, RNA yielded cDNA as the sequencing template. The method was immunoSEQ multiplex PCR; TCRdb's version includes in-frame clones alone and lacks a portion of them. The data contain just over 3,500 clones, roughly 70% of them singletons. Treatment in this sample: oral pan-JAK inhibitor, 5-10 mg twice daily. Patients with alopecia areata provided lesional scalp punch biopsies as well as peripheral blood. Sequenced here: skin, sampled at week 24, from a patient treated with tofacitinib. Every receptor here comes from a human donor with alopecia areata.

This clone came up a few times. This sequence joins TRBV28 and TRBJ2-5; D is possibly TRBD2 (7 bases). The CDR3 runs 16 residues. Germline CDR1 MDHEN, CDR2 SYDVKM. V was trimmed by 2 bases and J by 0 bases, leaving 13 bases between them. CDR3 nucleotides: TGTGCCAGCAGTTTACCGTGGGGGGGCCACCAAGAGACCCAGTACTTC. It codes for CASSLPWGGHQETQYF.

This sequence joins TRBV2 and TRBJ2-5; D is uncertain. The CDR3 covers 13 residues. Trimming left V 4 bases short and J 5 bases short, with 11 bases between. The germline V gene encodes CDR1 SNHLY and CDR2 FYNNEI. The CDR3 nucleotides read TGTGCCAGCAGTGTTTTCTCCCGGGAGACCCAGTACTTC. Its protein product is CASSVFSRETQYF.

The chain has TRBV20-1 and TRBJ2-7; D not resolved. Germline V CDR1 and CDR2: DFQATT, SNEGSKA (reference sequence). V dropped 7 bases and J dropped 1 base, with 8 bases sitting between them. This CDR3 spans 11 amino acids. CDR3 loop: CSGTDSYEQYF. CDR3 coding DNA: TGCAGTGGGACGGATTCCTACGAGCAGTACTTC.

The V call is TRBV30, the J call TRBJ2-3; D remains ambiguous. The CDR3 is made up of 16 amino acids. With 2 bases removed from V and 2 bases from J, the gap between germline ends came to 17 bases. The germline V gene encodes CDR1 GTSNPN and CDR2 SVGIG (reference sequence). Here the CDR3 DNA reads TGTGCCTGGAGTCTTAAATCAAGGGCCCTCACAGATACGCAGTATTTT. It encodes CAWSLKSRALTDTQYF. Full variable domain (remainder filled in from reference TRBV30 and TRBJ2-3): SQTIHQWPATLVQPVGSPLSLECTVEGTSNPNLYWYRQAAGRGLQLLFYSVGIGQISSEVPQNLSASRPQDRQFILSSKKLLLSDSGFYLCAWSLKSRALTDTQYFGPGTRLTVL.

The genes are TRBV14 and TRBJ1-1; no firm D call. The CDR3 spans 13 residues. Germline V gene lookup returns CDR1 SGHDN and CDR2 FVKESK. Between the trimmed V and J ends, which lost 0 bases and 0 bases, there was a span of 2 bases. Here the CDR3 reads CASSQELNTEAFF. The CDR3 DNA reads TGTGCCAGCAGCCAAGAGTTGAACACTGAAGCTTTCTTT.

This chain connects TRBV19 to TRBJ1-2; D may be TRBD1 (5 bases). This CDR3 comprises 15 residues. V lost 6 bases to trimming and J lost 5 bases, with 19 bases between them. Germline V gene data show CDR1 as LNHDA and CDR2 as SQIVND (reference sequence). CDR3 coding DNA: TGTGCCAGTAGGTTATCGGCAGGGACTCTTTATGGCTACACCTTC. Translated, it gives CASRLSAGTLYGYTF.

This chain uses TRBV5-1 with TRBJ2-2; 9 nucleotides align to TRBD2. The CDR3 extends over 16 amino acids. Losses at the gene ends were 4 bases for V and 3 bases for J; bases not matched to a gene: 7. Germline V lookup: CDR1 SGHRS, CDR2 YFSETQ. The CDR3 bases are TGCGCCAGCAGCCTTCGGCTAGCGGGGTACACCGGGGAGCTGTTTTTT. Protein: CASSLRLAGYTGELFF. The full variable domain, completed using reference TRBV5-1 and TRBJ2-2, is KAGVTQTPRYLIKTRGQQVTLSCSPISGHRSVSWYQQTPGQGLQFLFEYFSETQRNKGNFPGRFSGRQFSNSRSEMNVSTLELGDSALYLCASSLRLAGYTGELFFGEGSRLTVL.

The chain is built from TRBV18 and TRBJ2-7; 9 nucleotides align to TRBD1. The V segment lost 4 bases and the J segment 2 bases; nucleotides outside the gene matches: 3. CDR1 KGHSH and CDR2 LQKENI come from the germline V gene. The CDR3 has 14 amino acids. Here the CDR3 reads CASSHDRGAYEQYF. Written as DNA, the CDR3 is TGTGCCAGCTCACACGACAGGGGGGCCTACGAGCAGTACTTC.

V and J are TRBV5-1 and TRBJ2-2; unclear D gene. The CDR3 has 17 residues. Germline V CDR1 and CDR2: SGHRS, YFSETQ. Trimming cost V 0 bases and J 4 bases, with 16 bases left between them. CDR3 DNA: TGCGCCAGCAGCTTGGCCGTCGCCGAGCCATTCACCGGGGAGCTGTTTTTT. Amino acids: CASSLAVAEPFTGELFF.

There are a few counts of this clone. The CDR3 region has the DNA TGTGCCAGCAAGAAAAGCGGGGGGGTAAGGGAGACCCAGTACTTC. Its protein product is CASKKSGGVRETQYF. V and J are TRBV6-9 and TRBJ2-5, with 10 bases aligning to TRBD2. This CDR3 contains 15 residues. Germline V lookup: CDR1 MNHGY, CDR2 SVAAGI. J was trimmed by 5 bases and V by 7 bases; bases with no gene match: 10.

The CDR3 nucleotides read TGTGCCAGCATTAAGGACAGTTTATTTCTTTCACCCCTCCACTTT. Its translation: CASIKDSLFLSPLHF. The chain is built from TRBV28 and TRBJ1-6; D is possibly TRBD1 (6 bases). The CDR3 is made up of 15 amino acids. Germline CDR1 is MDHEN and CDR2 is SYDVKM. V lost 7 bases and J lost 9, with 19 bases in between. The full variable domain, its missing parts supplied by reference TRBV28 and TRBJ1-6, is DVKVTQSSRYLVKRTGEKVFLECVQDMDHENMFWYRQDPGLGLRLIYFSYDVKMKEKGDIPEGYSVSREKKERFSLILESASTNQTSMYLCASIKDSLFLSPLHFGNGTRLTVT.

This clone was seen a few times. The chain carries TRBV7-2 and TRBJ2-6; 11 bases fit TRBD2. CDR3 length: 19 residues. Per the germline V gene, CDR1 is SGHTA and CDR2 is FQGNSA. Unmatched junction bases numbered 4, after V lost 0 bases and J lost 0 bases. CDR3 residues: CASSLAGTSGTSGANVLTF. The CDR3, as DNA: TGTGCCAGCAGCTTAGCCGGGACTAGCGGAACCTCTGGGGCCAACGTCCTGACTTTC. The entire variable domain, with the rest obtained from reference TRBV7-2 and TRBJ2-6, is as follows: GAGVSQSPSNKVTEKGKDVELRCDPISGHTALYWYRQSLGQGLEFLIYFQGNSAPDKSGLPSDRFSAERTGGSVSTLTIQRTQQEDSAVYLCASSLAGTSGTSGANVLTFGAGSRLTVL.

The chain combines TRBV7-9 with TRBJ1-1; TRBD1 matches at 9 bases. The CDR3 contains 17 residues. From germline, CDR1 is SEHNR and CDR2 FQNEAQ (reference sequence). V trimming: 5 bases; J trimming: 0 bases; junction bases outside the gene matches: 10. The CDR3 loop reads CASSQLWTGEVNTEAFF. The CDR3 DNA reads TGTGCCAGCAGCCAACTTTGGACAGGGGAGGTGAACACTGAAGCTTTCTTT.

The CDR3 DNA reads TGTGCCATCAGTGCCCCGGGACGGCACAGCTCTGGGGCCAACGTCCTGACTTTC. It codes for CAISAPGRHSSGANVLTF. This chain links TRBV10-3 with TRBJ2-6; possibly TRBD1 or TRBD2 for D (5 bases each). There are 18 residues in the CDR3. The V end was cut by 4 bases, the J end by 0 bases, with 16 bases between. Per the germline V gene, CDR1 is ENHRY and CDR2 is SYGVKD.

This clone was observed a handful of times. The chain recombines TRBV6-1 with TRBJ2-2; possibly TRBD1 or TRBD2 for D (6 bases each). CDR3 size: 16 residues. V dropped 4 bases and J dropped 1 base, with 13 bases sitting between them. The V gene's germline CDR1 is MNHNS and CDR2 SASEGT. In DNA form, the CDR3 reads TGTGCCAGCAGTGGCCGGGGGCCGGGGAACACCGGGGAGCTGTTTTTT. As protein: CASSGRGPGNTGELFF.

This clone was recorded a few times. A read error may account for a junction end that differs from germline. This rearrangement joins TRBV14 to TRBJ1-2; D is unclear. Germline V CDR1 and CDR2: SGHDN, FVKESK. The length of the CDR3 is 13 residues. CDR3 sequence (DNA): TGTGTCAGCAGCCAAGATCGCGGGGATGGCTACACCTTC. Translating it yields CVSSQDRGDGYTF. The whole variable domain, filled in from reference TRBV14 and TRBJ1-2, reads EAGVTQFPSHSVIEKGQTVTLRCDPISGHDNLYWYRRVMGKEIKFLLHFVKESKQDESGMPNNRFLAERTGGTYSTLKVQPAELEDSGVYFCVSSQDRGDGYTFGSGTRLTVV.

On this clone itself: Within the sample, other DNA sequences also encode this same CDR3. The rearrangement links TRBV7-9 to TRBJ2-2, with D possibly matching TRBD2 (7 bases). The V end lost 4 bases, the J end lost 6 bases, and 15 bases lay between the germline ends. This CDR3 is built from 15 residues. In germline, CDR1 is SEHNR, CDR2 FQNEAQ (reference sequence). CDR3 DNA: TGTGCCAGCAGCTCCTGGACGGGGGGCCCCGGGGAGCTGTTTTTT. Translated: CASSSWTGGPGELFF. Supplemented by reference TRBV7-9 and TRBJ2-2, the full variable domain reads DTGVSQNPRHKITKRGQNVTFRCDPISEHNRLYWYRQTLGQGPEFLTYFQNEAQLEKSRLLSDRFSAERPKGSFSTLEIQRTEQGDSAMYLCASSSWTGGPGELFFGEGSRLTVL.

V usage is TRBV5-6 and J usage is TRBJ1-1; D is undetermined. Germline assignment: CDR1 SGHDT and CDR2 YYEEEE. V gave up 4 bases and J gave up 3 bases, with 10 bases separating them. The CDR3 is 13 residues long. The CDR3 loop reads CASSPGRDTEAFF. The DNA for the CDR3 is TGTGCCAGCAGCCCGGGTCGGGACACTGAAGCTTTCTTT.

CDR3: CASRIHRGGTEAFF. In DNA form, the CDR3 reads TGTGCCAGCAGGATACATAGAGGCGGCACTGAAGCTTTCTTT. This sequence joins TRBV7-9 and TRBJ1-1, with no clear D. The CDR3 runs 14 residues. Germline V gene sequence: CDR1 SEHNR, CDR2 FQNEAQ (reference sequence). The ends were cut back, 6 bases at V and 4 bases at J, with 15 bases in the middle.